The clone carrying this T cell receptor beta chain was counted between two and nine times. Antigen specificity is unknown. Sequenced with the Oncomine TCR Beta short-read assay was DNA taken from cultured CD4+ T cells. TCRdb re-analysed the PCR reads in MiXCR, keeping a single row per CDR3 protein. The sample holds about 19,000 distinct CDR3 sequences, 40% to 55% seen once. These data originate in a study of vaccination and CD4 T cells after COVID-19. Turning to the study itself: Six males and four females, two Hispanic, made up the convalescents. Each enrolled participant received a two-dose regimen of either BNT162b2 or mRNA-1273 vaccine. Study-level points and caveats: The appearance of a median approximately 90% of reactive clones in convalescent patients occurred only post-vaccination.

V lost 5 bases and J 1 base, leaving 10 bases between the germline ends. CDR3 length: 14 residues. The germline gives CDR1 SGHTA, CDR2 FQGTGA. Treatment given: roughly 11-day PBMC culture with coronavirus spike peptide pools or control peptides (ViraFEST assay). Under the ViraFEST approach, antigen-specific T cells were expanded with peptide pools and TCRs subsequently sequenced. This clonotype was sampled from a human donor who had recovered from COVID-19. J is TRBJ2-3 and V is TRBV7-3, with D possibly matching TRBD1 (6 bases). The material sequenced was CD4+ T cells from blood, cultured in vitro, taken after SARS-CoV-2 vaccination. CDR3 bases: TGTGCCAGCAGCCAGGACAGCCGCACAGATACGCAGTATTTT. It yields the protein CASSQDSRTDTQYF.